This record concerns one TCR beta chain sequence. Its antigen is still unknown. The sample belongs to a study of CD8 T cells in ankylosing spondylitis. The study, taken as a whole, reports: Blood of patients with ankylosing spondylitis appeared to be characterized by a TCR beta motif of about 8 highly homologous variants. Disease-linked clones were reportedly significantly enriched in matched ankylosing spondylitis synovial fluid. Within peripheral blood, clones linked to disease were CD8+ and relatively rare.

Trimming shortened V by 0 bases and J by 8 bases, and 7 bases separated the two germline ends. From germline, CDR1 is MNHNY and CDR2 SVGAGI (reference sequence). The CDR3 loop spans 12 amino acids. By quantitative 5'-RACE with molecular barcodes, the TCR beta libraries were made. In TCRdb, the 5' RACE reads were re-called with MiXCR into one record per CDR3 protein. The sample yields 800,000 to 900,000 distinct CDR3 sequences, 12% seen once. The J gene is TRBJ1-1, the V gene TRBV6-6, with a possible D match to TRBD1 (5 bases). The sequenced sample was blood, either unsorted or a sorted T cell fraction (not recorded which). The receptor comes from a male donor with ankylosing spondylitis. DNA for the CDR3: TGTGCCAGCAGTTACTCGGAGGGGGAAGCTTTCTTT. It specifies CASSYSEGEAFF.